This T cell receptor beta chain was sequenced for a study of blood T cell repertoires in COVID-19. Data came from immunoSEQ multiplex PCR; TCRdb stores just in-frame clones and leaves some out. The sample lists 180,000 or so clones, more than 65% occurring once. Germline CDR1 and CDR2: MDHEN and SYDVKM. V gave up 2 bases and J gave up 2 bases, with 13 bases separating them. This CDR3 has 15 residues. Sequencing used PBMCs or T cells enriched from blood (not recorded which). This chain uses TRBV28 with TRBJ2-7, with D possibly matching TRBD1 (5 bases). This TCR was recovered from a man aged 50 to 60 who had recovered from COVID-19. The CDR3 sequence: CASSLKGNSPYEQYF. The CDR3 DNA follows: TGTGCCAGCAGTTTAAAGGGGAACAGCCCCTACGAGCAGTACTTC. The full variable domain, completed using reference TRBV28 and TRBJ2-7, is DVKVTQSSRYLVKRTGEKVFLECVQDMDHENMFWYRQDPGLGLRLIYFSYDVKMKEKGDIPEGYSVSREKKERFSLILESASTNQTSMYLCASSLKGNSPYEQYFGPGTRLTVT.